The clone carrying this T cell receptor (beta chain) was detected once. Unique molecular identifiers tagged the TCRbeta library. TCRdb analysed the PCR reads with MiXCR anew, one entry per CDR3 protein. The sample gives about 610,000 distinct CDR3 sequences, over 9.5% of which show up once; 3.5% to 5% is in the top ten. The CDR3 totals 14 residues. Trimming stripped 4 bases from V and 3 bases from J, with 10 bases between. Germline loops: CDR1 MNHNS, CDR2 SASEGT. The data were taken from a study of T-cell reconstitution after alpha-beta-depleted transplantation in children. The source was PBMCs from the stem cell graft donor, collected from the stem cell graft. This clonotype was obtained from a human donor who donated a stem cell graft to a child with acute myeloid leukemia. V usage is TRBV6-1 and J usage is TRBJ1-5, with a possible D match to TRBD1 (5 bases). The CDR3 DNA sequence: TGTGCCAGCAGTGCAAGGGGATTCAATCAGCCCCAGCATTTT. It codes for CASSARGFNQPQHF.